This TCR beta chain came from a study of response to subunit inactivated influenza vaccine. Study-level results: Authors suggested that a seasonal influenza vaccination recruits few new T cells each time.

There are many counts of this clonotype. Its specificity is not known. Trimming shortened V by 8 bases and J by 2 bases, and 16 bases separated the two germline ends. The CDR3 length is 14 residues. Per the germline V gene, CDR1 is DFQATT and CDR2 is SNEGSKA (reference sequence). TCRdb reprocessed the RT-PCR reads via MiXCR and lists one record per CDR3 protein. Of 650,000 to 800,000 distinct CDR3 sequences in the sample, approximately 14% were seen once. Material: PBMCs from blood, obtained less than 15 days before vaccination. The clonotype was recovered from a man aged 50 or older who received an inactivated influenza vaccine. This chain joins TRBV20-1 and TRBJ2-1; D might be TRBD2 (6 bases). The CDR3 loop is CSPRPGLPYNEQFF. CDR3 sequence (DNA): TGCAGTCCGCGTCCGGGACTCCCCTACAATGAGCAGTTCTTC.